The rows below give T cell receptor beta chains drawn from one sample of a study of monozygotic twins with inflammatory bowel disease. TCRdb reanalyzed the 5' RACE reads, giving one entry per CDR3 protein sequence and no DNA. The table for this sample gives approximately 330,000 distinct CDR3 sequences. Sequencing used blood. These receptors were taken from a human donor with ulcerative colitis or Crohn's disease, or a healthy co-twin of an affected twin (not recorded which). Each CDR3 is given with its conserved first and last residue.

15	TRBV20-1	TRBJ2-5	CSARGTSGDQETQYF
15	TRBV20-1	TRBJ2-2	CSAVIPELNTGELFF
13	TRBV3-1	TRBJ2-2	CASSPLPTGELFF
16	TRBV7-2	TRBJ2-1	CASSLEGGGGYNEQFF
11	TRBV29-1	TRBJ1-1	CSVEGGLKAFF
14	TRBV5-6	TRBJ2-5	CASSLDYLQETQYF
15	TRBV20-1	TRBJ2-7	CSASTSGGGAYEQYF
15	TRBV7-9	TRBJ2-7	CASSSPGQGPYEQYF
17	TRBV5-5	TRBJ2-3	CASSLVRTSISSDTQYF
16	TRBV7-8	TRBJ2-1	CASSIKLLSSYNEQFF
14	TRBV20-1	TRBJ2-5	CSAFAGTLQETQYF
13	TRBV7-2	TRBJ1-2	CAVGGDRAYGYTF
13	TRBV18	TRBJ2-5	CASSPNSEETQYF
14	TRBV7-8	TRBJ2-5	CASRTGTGGETQYF
16	TRBV20-1	TRBJ2-3	CSAPPGLAGGRGTQYF
16	TRBV5-4	TRBJ2-5	CASSLDLQGGAETQYF
14	TRBV5-4	TRBJ2-7	CASSLAEGSYEQYF
17	TRBV19	TRBJ1-5	CASSSGQGISSNQPQHF
14	TRBV20-1	TRBJ1-2	CSAPGSSLNYGYTF
14	TRBV5-4	TRBJ2-7	CASSVGTGDHEQYF
16	TRBV5-5	TRBJ2-2	CASSAPQGARTGELFF
16	TRBV4-1	TRBJ2-2	CASSHLLAGNTGELFF
13	TRBV20-1	TRBJ2-7	CSVRWQNTYEQYF
12	TRBV6-5	TRBJ2-3	CASSSPSDTQYF
15	TRBV6-5	TRBJ2-3	CASSYYGGRADTQYF
12	TRBV5-1	TRBJ2-7	CASSLGTPEQYF
14	TRBV15	TRBJ1-1	CATSRGGTGGEAFF
17	TRBV7-2	TRBJ2-6	CASSLGPPTSGANVLTF
14	TRBV24-1	TRBJ2-7	CATSDPASSYEQYF
15	TRBV10-3	TRBJ2-1	CAIGTGDSSYNEQFF
12	TRBV12-3/TRBV12-4	TRBJ2-2	CASNYGVGELFF
14	TRBV10-3	TRBJ2-2	CAIRGQGDTGELFF
13	TRBV9	TRBJ2-5	CASSPSIKETQYF
14	TRBV20-1	TRBJ1-6	CSANYPGGISPLHF
12	TRBV30	TRBJ1-2	CAWKGWSYGYTF
15	TRBV10-3	TRBJ1-5	CAISDLGQAGQPQHF
15	TRBV3-1	TRBJ2-7	CASSQGGLVPYEQYF
16	TRBV20-1	TRBJ1-4	CSARAFDRDHNEKLFF
13	TRBV5-1	TRBJ2-5	CASSPTGKETQYF
16	TRBV5-5	TRBJ1-5	CASSLTRQGMNQPQHF
12	TRBV29-1	TRBJ2-2	CSVGGGVGELFF